Reported below is one T cell receptor (beta chain). The entry originates in a study of blood T cell repertoires in COVID-19. For the study at large: Sources were T cells, B-cell-depleted T cells, or PBMCs; the material itself was cDNA or gDNA.

Source study methods: Reference gene primer amplification yielded estimated nucleated cell counts. TCRdb's copy holds only in-frame clones and misses some; the assay was immunoSEQ multiplex PCR. For V, J and clone size, that table is used; D and trimming come from the DNA. Counted here are 200,000 to 250,000 clones, 86% occurring once; the ten biggest clones make up about 12%. Trimming removed 3 bases from V and 2 bases from J; junction bases left unmatched: 8. CDR3 size: 17 residues. Germline values: CDR1 MDHEN, CDR2 SYDVKM. What was sequenced was peripheral blood. This receptor was identified in a man of 80 years or more with acute or convalescent COVID-19. The chain employs TRBV28 and TRBJ2-2; TRBD2 agrees at 8 bases. CDR3 sequence (DNA): TGTGCCAGCAGTTTCCTCACGGGAGGGGTTAACACCGGGGAGCTGTTTTTT. This encodes CASSFLTGGVNTGELFF.